These T cell receptor beta chains were read from a single sample in a study of PD-L1 blockade in urothelial cancer. Assay used: immunoSEQ multiplex PCR; TCRdb lists only in-frame clones, some missing. The sample records 75,000 to 90,000 clones, 82% being singletons. This specimen was PBMCs, taken around atezolizumab (anti-PD-L1) treatment. The receptors come from a man aged 70-80 years with urothelial cancer. Each CDR3 is given with its conserved first and last residue. A D gene is named only where the DNA matches it firmly. Some rows mark clone size as missing; the rest say once, few, many or name a class of expanded clone.

V	D	size	J	DNA	CDR3
TRBV19	.	.	TRBJ1-5	TGTGCCAGCTGCGATTCGGGGGGGGTATATAGCAATCAGCCCCAGCATTTT	CASCDSGGVYSNQPQHF
TRBV29-1	.	.	TRBJ2-7	TGCAGCGTTGCTCGGACAGCCTACGAGCAGTACTTC	CSVARTAYEQYF
TRBV30	.	.	TRBJ1-1	TGTGCCTGGAGTAGACAGTTGAACACTGAAGCTTTCTTT	CAWSRQLNTEAFF
TRBV5-1	.	.	TRBJ1-1	TGCGCCAGCAGCGAGACAGGTTTCCGAGGGGGTGAAGCTTTCTTT	CASSETGFRGGEAFF
TRBV11-2	.	.	TRBJ1-4	TGTGCCAGCGGCCAGGGGTTCGTCGGGGACGAAAAACTGTTTTTT	CASGQGFVGDEKLFF
TRBV19	.	medium-sized	TRBJ1-1	TGTGCCAGTAGTATCCCCCGGGACACCGCGGTCGCTTTCTTT	CASSIPRDTAVAFF
TRBV6-1	TRBD1	.	TRBJ2-1	TGTGCCAGCAGGACCGGGACAGGGCCCTACAATGAGCAGTTCTTC	CASRTGTGPYNEQFF
TRBV6-1	TRBD1	.	TRBJ2-7	TGTGCCAGCAGCGCGGACAGGAATTCATACGAGCAGTACTTC	CASSADRNSYEQYF
TRBV6-4	TRBD1	many	TRBJ1-1	TGTGCCAGCAGTGACCTCCGGGACAGGGAAGACACTGAAGCTTTCTTT	CASSDLRDREDTEAFF
TRBV5-6	.	.	TRBJ1-3	TGTGCCAGCACCCTAATTACCTCTGGAAACACCATATATTTT	CASTLITSGNTIYF
TRBV11-2	.	.	TRBJ2-7	TGTGCCAGCAGCTCAACCCGGATGGGGCAGCGCAATCACTTC	CASSSTRMGQRNHF
TRBV19	.	many	TRBJ2-4	TGTGCCAGTAGTATAGCAGGGACCAAAAACATTCAGTACTTC	CASSIAGTKNIQYF
TRBV19	TRBD2	.	TRBJ2-7	TGTGCCAGTAGTTCGGGAGGGAAAACCGCGCAGTACTTC	CASSSGGKTAQYF
TRBV5-1	TRBD1	once	TRBJ1-4	TGCGCCAGCAGCTTACAGGGGACAGGGGCTGAAAAACTGTTTTTT	CASSLQGTGAEKLFF
TRBV2	TRBD1	few	TRBJ1-4	TGTGCCAGCAGTGTTTGGGGACAGGGTGAAAAACTGTTTTTT	CASSVWGQGEKLFF
TRBV4-3	.	.	TRBJ2-4	TGCGCCAGCATCACCTCCCGGCATACAAGAAATATTCTAGGCAAAAACATTCAGTACTTC	CASITSRHTRNILGKNIQYF
TRBV9	.	once	TRBJ2-3	TGTGCCAGCAGTCTTTCAGGAGATACGCAGTATTTT	CASSLSGDTQYF
TRBV6-6	.	.	TRBJ2-2	TGTGCCAGTAATCCCTTATATCCCGGGGAGCTGTTTTTT	CASNPLYPGELFF
TRBV15	TRBD2	.	TRBJ2-2	TGTGCCACCAGCAGAAATAGCGGGGATAACACCGGGGAGCTGTTTTTT	CATSRNSGDNTGELFF
TRBV2	TRBD2	once	TRBJ2-1	TGTGCCAGCAGGCAGACTAGCGGGAGTGGGAGTGAGCAGTTCTTC	CASRQTSGSGSEQFF